Following are 9 T cell receptor beta chains from one sample sequenced in a study of cytotoxic CD8 clonotypes in ibrutinib-treated CLL. The assay was immunoSEQ multiplex PCR, and TCRdb's table has in-frame clones only and misses some. The sample yields roughly 150,000 clones, around nine tenths seen once. The source was PBMCs, collected at disease progression, from a patient treated with ibrutinib. These receptors all stem from a human donor with chronic lymphocytic leukemia.

The gene calls are TRBV11-3 and TRBJ1-2; a weak D match, TRBD1 (5 bases). The CDR3 consists of 13 residues. Germline CDR1 reads SGHNT; CDR2 reads YENEEA. V lost 4 bases to trimming and J lost 1 base, with 7 bases between them. CDR3 bases: TGTGCCAGCAGCTCACAGGTTAACTATGGCTACACCTTC. Translating it yields CASSSQVNYGYTF.

This chain joins TRBV7-3 and TRBJ2-1, with 8 positions matching TRBD1. The length of the CDR3 is 17 residues. With V trimmed by 0 bases and J by 4 bases, 8 bases remained unmatched. Looked up from germline, CDR1 is SGHTA and CDR2 is FQGTGA. In DNA, the CDR3 is TGTGCCAGCAGCTTAACGCCCGACAGGGGACCTTACAATGAGCAGTTCTTC. Amino acid sequence: CASSLTPDRGPYNEQFF.

The genes are TRBV7-9 and TRBJ2-5, with TRBD2 identical over 8 bases. The V segment lost 5 bases and the J segment 5 bases; nucleotides outside the gene matches: 13. The CDR3 spans 16 residues. The germline CDR1 and CDR2 sequences are SEHNR and FQNEAQ (reference sequence). The CDR3 here is CASSPPDRGGPETQYF. The CDR3 nucleotides read TGTGCCAGCAGCCCACCAGATCGGGGGGGGCCCGAGACCCAGTACTTC. Supplemented by reference TRBV7-9 and TRBJ2-5, the full variable domain reads DTGVSQNPRHKITKRGQNVTFRCDPISEHNRLYWYRQTLGQGPEFLTYFQNEAQLEKSRLLSDRFSAERPKGSFSTLEIQRTEQGDSAMYLCASSPPDRGGPETQYFGPGTRLLVL.

The chain joins TRBV4-1 to TRBJ1-2; TRBD1 might be the D (5 bases). There are 13 residues in the CDR3. Germline assignment: CDR1 MGHRA and CDR2 YSYEKL. V lost 5 bases, J lost 3 bases, and 10 bases lay in between. The CDR3 DNA is TGCGCCAGCAGCAGGGGTGGAGACTATGGCTACACCTTC. Its translation: CASSRGGDYGYTF.

The chain links TRBV4-1 to TRBJ1-1; D unresolved. The V and J ends lost 1 base and 0 bases respectively, with 9 bases between them. Germline V gene data show CDR1 as MGHRA and CDR2 as YSYEKL. The CDR3 has 15 residues. CDR3 loop: CASSQANRLNTEAFF. The CDR3 DNA reads TGCGCCAGCAGCCAAGCTAACCGATTGAACACTGAAGCTTTCTTT.

The rearrangement uses TRBV6-6 and TRBJ2-1, with TRBD2 as a possible D gene (5 bases). The V gene lost 2 bases and the J gene lost 4 bases, with 12 bases spanning the gap. The CDR3 is made up of 15 amino acids. Germline-derived CDR1 and CDR2 are MNHNY and SVGAGI (reference sequence). CDR3 DNA: TGTGCCAGCAGTTACAGTTACCAGCGGTACAATGAGCAGTTCTTC. This sequence encodes CASSYSYQRYNEQFF.

This chain links TRBV4-1 with TRBJ1-4; 7 bases map to TRBD1. The CDR3 extends over 15 amino acids. The V gene's germline CDR1 is MGHRA and CDR2 YSYEKL. V gave up 0 bases and J gave up 6 bases; unmatched junction bases: 4. Here the CDR3 reads CASSQEGTVYEKLFF. DNA of the CDR3: TGCGCCAGCAGCCAAGAGGGGACAGTATATGAAAAACTGTTTTTT.

In DNA form, the CDR3 reads TGCGCCAGCAGTGAAACGACCACAGCGAACACTGAAGCTTTCTTT. Translation: CASSETTTANTEAFF. V is TRBV10-1 and J is TRBJ1-1; D is unclear. This CDR3 contains 15 residues. From germline, CDR1 is WNHNN and CDR2 SYGVQD (reference sequence). Trimming left V 3 bases short and J 1 base short, with 12 bases between.

The rearrangement links TRBV7-3 to TRBJ1-3; D possibly corresponds to TRBD1 (5 bases). The CDR3 runs to 15 residues. CDR1 and CDR2 (germline): SGHTA, FQGTGA. V was shortened by 5 bases and J by 2 bases, with 13 bases between the two germline ends. Here the CDR3 reads CASSPNGGPGNTIYF. CDR3 DNA sequence: TGTGCCAGCAGCCCTAACGGGGGTCCTGGAAACACCATATATTTT.